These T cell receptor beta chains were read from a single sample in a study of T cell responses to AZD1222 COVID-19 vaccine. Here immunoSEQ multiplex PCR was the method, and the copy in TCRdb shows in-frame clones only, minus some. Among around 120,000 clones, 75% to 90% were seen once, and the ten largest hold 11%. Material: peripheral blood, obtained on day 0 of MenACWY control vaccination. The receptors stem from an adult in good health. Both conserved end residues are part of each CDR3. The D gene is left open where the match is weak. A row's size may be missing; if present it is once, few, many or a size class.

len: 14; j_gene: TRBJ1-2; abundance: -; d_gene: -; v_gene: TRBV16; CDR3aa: CASSQSSANYGYTF; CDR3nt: TGTGCCAGCAGCCAATCGAGTGCTAACTATGGCTACACCTTC
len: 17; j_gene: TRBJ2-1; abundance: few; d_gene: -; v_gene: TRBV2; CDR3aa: CASSETDSGVSYNEQFF; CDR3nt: TGTGCCAGCAGTGAAACGGACTCGGGAGTATCCTACAATGAGCAGTTCTTC
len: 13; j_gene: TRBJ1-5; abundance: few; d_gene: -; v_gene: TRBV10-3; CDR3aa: CAISGKEGLPQHF; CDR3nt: TGTGCCATCAGTGGGAAAGAGGGTTTGCCCCAGCATTTT
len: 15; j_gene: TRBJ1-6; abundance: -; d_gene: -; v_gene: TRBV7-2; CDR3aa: CASSLLGLNNSPLHF; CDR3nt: TGTGCCAGCAGCTTGTTGGGGCTAAATAATTCACCCCTCCACTTT
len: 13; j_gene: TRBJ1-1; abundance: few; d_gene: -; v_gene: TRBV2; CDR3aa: CASRGTLATEAFF; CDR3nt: TGTGCCAGCAGGGGGACTCTGGCCACTGAAGCTTTCTTT
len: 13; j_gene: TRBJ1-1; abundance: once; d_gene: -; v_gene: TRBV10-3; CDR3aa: CATLRMPNTEAFF; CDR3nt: TGTGCCACCCTCAGGATGCCAAACACTGAAGCTTTCTTT
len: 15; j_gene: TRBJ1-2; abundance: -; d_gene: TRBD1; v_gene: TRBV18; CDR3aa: CASSPTGEIGYGYTF; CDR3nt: TGTGCCAGCTCACCCACAGGGGAAATAGGGTATGGCTACACCTTC
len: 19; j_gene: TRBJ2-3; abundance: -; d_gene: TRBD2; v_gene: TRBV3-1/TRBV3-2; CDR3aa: CASSQDMPSGRLDTDTQYF; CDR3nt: TGTGCCAGCAGCCAAGATATGCCTAGCGGGAGGTTGGACACAGATACGCAGTATTTT
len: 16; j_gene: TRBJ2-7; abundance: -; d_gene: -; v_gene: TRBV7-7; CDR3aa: CASSLNGSASMGEQYF; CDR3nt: TGTGCCAGCAGCTTAAACGGCTCAGCTTCTATGGGGGAGCAGTACTTC
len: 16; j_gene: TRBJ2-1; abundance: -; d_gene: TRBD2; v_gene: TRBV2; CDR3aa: CASSEQPGLAYNEQFF; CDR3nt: TGTGCCAGCAGTGAGCAACCGGGACTAGCATACAATGAGCAGTTCTTC
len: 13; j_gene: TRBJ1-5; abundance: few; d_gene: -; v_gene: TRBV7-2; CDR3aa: CASSRDNNQPQHF; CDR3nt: TGTGCCAGCAGCCGGGACAACAATCAGCCCCAGCATTTT
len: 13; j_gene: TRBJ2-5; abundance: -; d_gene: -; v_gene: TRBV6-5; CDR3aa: CASSSPPVETQYF; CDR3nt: TGTGCCAGCAGTTCCCCGCCAGTGGAGACCCAGTACTTC
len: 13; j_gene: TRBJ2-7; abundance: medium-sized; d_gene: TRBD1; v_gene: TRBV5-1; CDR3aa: CASSQQGAREQYF; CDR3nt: TGCGCCAGCAGCCAACAGGGGGCGCGGGAGCAGTACTTC
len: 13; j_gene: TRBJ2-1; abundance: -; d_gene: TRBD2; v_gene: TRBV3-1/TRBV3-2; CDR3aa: CASSQDRLAGQFF; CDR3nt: TGTGCCAGCAGCCAAGATCGACTAGCTGGGCAGTTCTTC
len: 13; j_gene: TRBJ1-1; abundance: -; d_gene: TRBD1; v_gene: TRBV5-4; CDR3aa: CASSFQGDTEAFF; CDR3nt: TGTGCCAGCAGCTTCCAGGGGGACACTGAAGCTTTCTTT
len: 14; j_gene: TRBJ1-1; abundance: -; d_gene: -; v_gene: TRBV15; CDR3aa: CATSRPPLSTEAFF; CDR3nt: TGTGCCACCAGCAGACCCCCTCTTAGTACTGAAGCTTTCTTT
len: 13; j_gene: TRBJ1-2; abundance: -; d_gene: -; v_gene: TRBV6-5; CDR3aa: CASQSRGLGGYTF; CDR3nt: TGTGCCAGCCAGAGCCGGGGGTTGGGTGGCTACACCTTC
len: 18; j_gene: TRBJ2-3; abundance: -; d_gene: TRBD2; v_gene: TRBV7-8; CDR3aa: CASSRMGTRRLSTDTQYF; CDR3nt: TGTGCCAGCAGCCGAATGGGGACTAGGCGCCTAAGCACAGATACGCAGTATTTT
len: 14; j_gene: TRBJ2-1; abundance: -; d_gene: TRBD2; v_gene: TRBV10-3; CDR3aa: CAISSGRDYNEQFF; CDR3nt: TGTGCCATCAGTAGCGGGAGGGACTACAATGAGCAGTTCTTC
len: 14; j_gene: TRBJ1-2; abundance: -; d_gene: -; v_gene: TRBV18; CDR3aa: CASSPARQAYGYTF; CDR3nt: TGTGCCAGCTCACCTGCTCGACAGGCGTATGGCTACACCTTC
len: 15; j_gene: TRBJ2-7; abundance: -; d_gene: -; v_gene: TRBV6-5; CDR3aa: CASSYSDTGSYEQYF; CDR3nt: TGTGCCAGCAGTTACTCAGACACCGGCTCCTACGAGCAGTACTTC
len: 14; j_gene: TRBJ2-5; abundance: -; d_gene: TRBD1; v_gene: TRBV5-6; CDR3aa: CASNRQGLQETQYF; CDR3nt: TGTGCCAGCAACAGACAGGGCTTACAAGAGACCCAGTACTTC
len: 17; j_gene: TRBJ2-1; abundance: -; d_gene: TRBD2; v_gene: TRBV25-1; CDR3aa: CASSEWEGQSSYNEQFF; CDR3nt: TGTGCCAGCAGTGAATGGGAGGGGCAGAGCTCCTACAATGAGCAGTTCTTC
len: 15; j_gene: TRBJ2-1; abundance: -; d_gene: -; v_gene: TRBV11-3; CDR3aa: CASSPRELMYNEQFF; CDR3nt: TGTGCCAGCAGCCCCCGGGAGCTTATGTACAATGAGCAGTTCTTC
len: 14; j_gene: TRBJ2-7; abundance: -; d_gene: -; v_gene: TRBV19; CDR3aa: CASTPTGAPHEQYF; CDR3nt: TGTGCCAGTACCCCGACCGGGGCACCCCACGAGCAGTACTTC
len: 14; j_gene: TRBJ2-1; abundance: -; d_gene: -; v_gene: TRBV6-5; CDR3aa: CASSDLSSYNEQFF; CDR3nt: TGTGCCAGCAGCGACTTGAGCTCCTACAATGAGCAGTTCTTC
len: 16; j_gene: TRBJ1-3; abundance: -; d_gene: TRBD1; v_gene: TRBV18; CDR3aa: CASSSETGRIGNTIYF; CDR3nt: TGTGCCAGCTCATCGGAGACAGGGAGAATTGGAAACACCATATATTTT
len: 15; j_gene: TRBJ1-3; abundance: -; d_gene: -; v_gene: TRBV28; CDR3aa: CASSKGHRSGNTIYF; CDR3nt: TGTGCCAGCAGTAAGGGACATCGCTCTGGAAACACCATATATTTT
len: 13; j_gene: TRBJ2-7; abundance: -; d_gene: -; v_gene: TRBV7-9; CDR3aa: CASNLLTSYEQYF; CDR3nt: TGTGCCAGCAACCTGCTTACTTCCTACGAGCAGTACTTC
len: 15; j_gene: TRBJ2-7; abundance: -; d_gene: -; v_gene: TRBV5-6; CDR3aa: CASSLGGGQTYEQYF; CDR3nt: TGTGCCAGCAGCCTAGGTGGTGGACAGACCTACGAGCAGTACTTC
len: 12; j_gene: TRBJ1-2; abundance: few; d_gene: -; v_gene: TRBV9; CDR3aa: CASSTGVYGYTF; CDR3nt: TGTGCCAGCAGCACGGGGGTTTATGGCTACACCTTC
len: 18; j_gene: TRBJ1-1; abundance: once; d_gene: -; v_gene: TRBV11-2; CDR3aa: CASSLVGGADGTNTEAFF; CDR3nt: TGTGCCAGCAGCTTAGTGGGGGGAGCGGACGGAACGAACACTGAAGCTTTCTTT
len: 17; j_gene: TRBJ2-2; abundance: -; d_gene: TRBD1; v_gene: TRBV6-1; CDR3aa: CASSEAAGTGATGELFF; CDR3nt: TGTGCCAGCAGTGAAGCGGCCGGGACAGGGGCGACCGGGGAGCTGTTTTTT
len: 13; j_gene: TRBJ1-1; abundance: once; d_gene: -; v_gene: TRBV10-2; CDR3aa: CASSEDDRLRAFF; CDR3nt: TGCGCCAGCAGTGAGGATGACAGGCTTAGAGCTTTCTTT
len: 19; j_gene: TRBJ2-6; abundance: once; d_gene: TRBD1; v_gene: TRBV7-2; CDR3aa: CASSTRRDRTFSGANVLTF; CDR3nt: TGTGCCAGCAGCACTAGACGGGACAGGACTTTCTCTGGGGCCAACGTCCTGACTTTC
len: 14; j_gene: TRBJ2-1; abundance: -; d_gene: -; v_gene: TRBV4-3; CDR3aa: CASSQDPSYNEQFF; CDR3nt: TGCGCCAGCAGCCAAGATCCCTCGTACAATGAGCAGTTCTTC
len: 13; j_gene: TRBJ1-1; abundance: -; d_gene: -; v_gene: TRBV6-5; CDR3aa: CASARETNTEAFF; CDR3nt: TGTGCCAGCGCGAGGGAAACGAACACTGAAGCTTTCTTT
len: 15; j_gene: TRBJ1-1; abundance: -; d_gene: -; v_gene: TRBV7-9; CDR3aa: CASSLVFRGDTEAFF; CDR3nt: TGTGCCAGCAGCTTAGTTTTCAGGGGAGACACTGAAGCTTTCTTT